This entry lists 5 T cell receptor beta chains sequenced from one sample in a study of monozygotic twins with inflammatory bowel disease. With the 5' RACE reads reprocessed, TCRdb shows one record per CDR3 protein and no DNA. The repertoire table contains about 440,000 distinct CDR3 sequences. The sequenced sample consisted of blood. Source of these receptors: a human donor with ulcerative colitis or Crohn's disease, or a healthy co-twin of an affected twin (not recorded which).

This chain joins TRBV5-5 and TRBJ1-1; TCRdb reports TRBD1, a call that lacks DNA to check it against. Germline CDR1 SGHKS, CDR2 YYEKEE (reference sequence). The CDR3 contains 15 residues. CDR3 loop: CASSKDQGLVTEAFF.

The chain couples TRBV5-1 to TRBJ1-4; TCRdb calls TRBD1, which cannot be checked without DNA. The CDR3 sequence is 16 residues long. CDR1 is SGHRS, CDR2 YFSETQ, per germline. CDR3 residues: CASSLEPGQLNEKLFF.

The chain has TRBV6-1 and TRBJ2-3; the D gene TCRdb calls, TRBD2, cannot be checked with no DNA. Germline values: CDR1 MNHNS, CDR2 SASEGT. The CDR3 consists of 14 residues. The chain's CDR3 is CASSQDGLTDTQYF.

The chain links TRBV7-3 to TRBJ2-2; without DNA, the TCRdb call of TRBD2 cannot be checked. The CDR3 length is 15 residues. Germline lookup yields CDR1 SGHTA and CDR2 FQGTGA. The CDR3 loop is CASSFSGTSGGELFF.

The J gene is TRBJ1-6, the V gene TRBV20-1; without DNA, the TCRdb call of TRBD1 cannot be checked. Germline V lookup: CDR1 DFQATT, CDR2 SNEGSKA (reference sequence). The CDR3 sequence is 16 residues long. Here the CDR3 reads CSAPTPPGQGGSPLHF.